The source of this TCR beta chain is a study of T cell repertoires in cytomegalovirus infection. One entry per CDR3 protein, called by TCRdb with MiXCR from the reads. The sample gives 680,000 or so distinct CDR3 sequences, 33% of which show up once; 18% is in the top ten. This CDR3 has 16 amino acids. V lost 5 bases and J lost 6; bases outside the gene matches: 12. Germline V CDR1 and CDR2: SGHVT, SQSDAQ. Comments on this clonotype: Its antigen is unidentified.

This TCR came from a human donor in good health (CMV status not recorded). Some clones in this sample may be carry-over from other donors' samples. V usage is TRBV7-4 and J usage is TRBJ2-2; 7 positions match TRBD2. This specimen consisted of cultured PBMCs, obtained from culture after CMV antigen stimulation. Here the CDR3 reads CASSEGGAPGPGELFF. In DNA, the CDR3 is TGTGCCAGCAGCGAGGGAGGGGCTCCCGGACCCGGGGAGCTGTTTTTT. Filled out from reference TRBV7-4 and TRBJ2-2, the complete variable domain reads GAGVSQSPRYKVAKRGRDVALRCDSISGHVTLYWYRQTLGQGSEVLTYSQSDAQRDKSGRPSGRFSAERPERSVSTLKIQRTEQGDSAVYLCASSEGGAPGPGELFFGEGSRLTVL.